This TCR beta chain is from a study of blood T cell repertoires in COVID-19 (dated by TCRdb to the early 2020s). About the full investigation: Collaborator samples came from the United States, Italy and Spain and covered acute and convalescent phases of COVID-19. The repertoires were made available in a free public database intended to serve as a resource for research on the immune response to SARS-CoV-2. Where HLA class I and class II types were available, the types were taken from metadata supplied by the sample provider, not from assay-based typing. The dataset comprised deeply sampled blood TCRbeta repertoires from subjects exposed to, actively infected with, or recovered from COVID-19. The samples were drawn from the first 160 participants of the ongoing ImmuneRACE study and from 950 to 1,500 subjects provided by 6 global collaborators. The prospective study material was composed of cDNA or gDNA derived from T cells, B-cell-depleted T cells, or PBMCs. The sample metadata nearly always contained a de-identified subject ID, COVID-19 status, age in years and sex.

General conclusions and limits of the study: The amount of clinical and demographic metadata varied by source and participant and was provided uncurated.

The immunoSEQ Assay, a bias-controlled multiplex PCR, was used to amplify TCRbeta CDR3 regions from genomic DNA. The study's processing was this. Nucleated cell counts per sample were estimated from amplification of reference gene primers within the assay. To quantify the absolute abundance of each unique TCRbeta CDR3 rearrangement, sequence reads were collapsed and filtered. For each sample, productive Simpson clonality was calculated as the square root of Simpson's diversity index across productive rearrangements. Entries here come from immuneACCESS through TCRdb and include only in-frame sequences with V and J called. Some clones fail to appear in such tables; in the studies checked, an unresolved V gene covers under half of the shortfall, and the cause of the remainder is unknown. D and trimming were read from the DNA, whereas the V and J calls and clone size are those reported in that table. This sample is represented by about 250,000 clones; 80% to 85% of them were singletons. Approximately 1.4% of the sample goes to the ten largest clones.

Another Seattle source contributed samples from volunteer blood donors who had recovered from COVID-19. Whole blood was collected in K2EDTA tubes by collaborating institutions according to the institutions' own protocols. Collaborator samples were shipped for TCRbeta analysis as frozen whole blood, isolated PBMCs, or DNA extracted from either sample type. Concerning this clone: Its antigen is unknown. Base qualities are not at hand, and no much larger clone is one base apart.

The CDR3 runs 15 residues from the cysteine to the phenylalanine. Only the CDR3 portion is preserved as DNA: 45 bases, with reading frame beginning at the first base. CDR1 is given as SGDLS and CDR2 as YYNGEE, both from the germline V gene. V is pruned by 4 bases and J by 4 bases, leaving 7 bases of the junction without a gene match. The rearrangement joined TRBV9 to TRBJ1-4; TRBD1 matches 7 bases in the middle. Material for sequencing was peripheral blood. This receptor was taken from a woman aged 40 to 50 who had recovered from COVID-19. The CDR3 region has the sequence CASSNNRGGNEKLFF. Read as DNA, the sequence is TGTGCCAGCAGCAATAACAGGGGCGGTAATGAAAAACTGTTTTTT.